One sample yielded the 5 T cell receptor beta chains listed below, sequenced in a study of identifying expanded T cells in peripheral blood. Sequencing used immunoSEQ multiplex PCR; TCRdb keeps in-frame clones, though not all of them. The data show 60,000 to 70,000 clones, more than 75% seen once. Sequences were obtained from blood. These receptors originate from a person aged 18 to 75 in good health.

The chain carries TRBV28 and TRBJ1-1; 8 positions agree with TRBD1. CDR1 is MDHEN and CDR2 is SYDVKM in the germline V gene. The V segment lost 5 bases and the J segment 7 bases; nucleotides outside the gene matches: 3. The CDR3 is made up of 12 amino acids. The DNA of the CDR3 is TGTGCCAGCAGTCAGGGGGCCCTTGAAGCTTTCTTT. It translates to CASSQGALEAFF.

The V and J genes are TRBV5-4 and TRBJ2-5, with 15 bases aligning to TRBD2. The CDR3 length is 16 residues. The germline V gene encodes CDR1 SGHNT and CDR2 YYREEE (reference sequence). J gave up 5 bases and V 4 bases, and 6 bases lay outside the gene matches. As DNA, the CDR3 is TGTGCCAGCAGCCCCGGGACTAGCGGGAGGACGGAGACCCAGTACTTC. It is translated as CASSPGTSGRTETQYF.

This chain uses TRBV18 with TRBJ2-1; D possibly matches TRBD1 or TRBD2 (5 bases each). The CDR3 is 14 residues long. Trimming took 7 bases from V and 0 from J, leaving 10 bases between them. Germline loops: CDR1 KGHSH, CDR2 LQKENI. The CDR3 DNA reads TGTGCCAGCTACGGGACCACCTCCTACAATGAGCAGTTCTTC. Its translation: CASYGTTSYNEQFF. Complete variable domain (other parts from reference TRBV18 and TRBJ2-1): NAGVMQNPRHLVRRRGQEARLRCSPMKGHSHVYWYRQLPEEGLKFMVYLQKENIIDESGMPKERFSAEFPKEGPSILRIQQVVRGDSAAYFCASYGTTSYNEQFFGPGTRLTVL.

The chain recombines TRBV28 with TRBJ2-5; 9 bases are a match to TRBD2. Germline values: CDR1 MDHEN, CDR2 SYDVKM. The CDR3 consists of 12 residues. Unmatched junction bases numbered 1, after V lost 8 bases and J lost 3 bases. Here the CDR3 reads CASLAGKETQYF. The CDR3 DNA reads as TGTGCCAGCCTAGCGGGAAAAGAGACCCAGTACTTC.

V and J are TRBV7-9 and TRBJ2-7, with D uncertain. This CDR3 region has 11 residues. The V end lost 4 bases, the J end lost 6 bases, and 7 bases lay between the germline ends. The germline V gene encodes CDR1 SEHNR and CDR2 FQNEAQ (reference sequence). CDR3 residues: CASSSFGEQYF. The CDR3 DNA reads TGTGCCAGCAGCTCATTTGGCGAGCAGTACTTC.